This TCR beta chain derives from a study of cytomegalovirus exposure and HLA in healthy donors. Notes on the study in general: The study designated 160 or so TCR beta chains cytomegalovirus-associated. Generally TCR sequences proved uncommon, though certain public TCRs appeared in numerous donors.

This clone showed up just once. Its cognate antigen is unknown. V was trimmed by 8 bases and J by 4 bases, leaving 15 bases between them. This CDR3 comprises 14 residues. Germline V gene sequence: CDR1 LGHNA, CDR2 YSLEER. Though probably carrying unrecorded immune exposures, donors were nominally healthy at sampling. Primers for the PCR totalled 60 Vbeta and 13 Jbeta. Clones were sequenced by immunoSEQ multiplex PCR, and TCRdb holds only the in-frame ones, with some missing. The data show about 130,000 clones, 65% to 80% seen once. The TCR originated in a male donor in good health and CMV-seronegative. The chain uses TRBV4-3 and TRBJ1-3; weak D call: TRBD1 (5 bases). Input material: PBMCs. CDR3 DNA sequence: TGCGCCAGCGGTCCGGGGGGGTCGGGAAACACCATATATTTT. Protein sequence: CASGPGGSGNTIYF.